The rows below give T cell receptor beta chains drawn from one sample of a study of prognosis after radiotherapy for stage I lung cancer. TCRdb redid the calling of the multiplex PCR reads with MiXCR, one entry per CDR3 protein. The sample shows about 14,000 distinct CDR3 sequences, about 46% of them seen only once. The material was PBMCs, obtained before or after stereotactic body radiation therapy (not recorded which). These receptors came from a donor of 50 years or more with non-small cell lung cancer. The CDR3 runs from the conserved cysteine through the conserved F or W. D genes are given only for firm matches. Only part of the rows carry a size: once, few, many, or a class if the clone is expanded.

D | J | size | V | CDR3 | DNA
- | TRBJ1-5 | - | TRBV6-4 | CASSDRFPEAQHF | TGTGCCAGCAGCGACAGGTTCCCAGAAGCCCAGCATTTT
TRBD1 | TRBJ2-2 | many | TRBV12-3/TRBV12-4 | CASSSAGTGVTGELFF | TGTGCCAGCAGTTCGGCCGGGACAGGGGTAACCGGGGAGCTGTTTTTT
TRBD1 | TRBJ1-1 | medium-sized | TRBV2 | CASNGQGGTEAFF | TGTGCCAGCAATGGACAGGGTGGCACTGAAGCTTTCTTT
- | TRBJ1-6 | - | TRBV20-1 | CSHFAGNSPLHF | TGCAGTCATTTCGCAGGCAATTCACCCCTCCACTTT
TRBD2 | TRBJ2-3 | once | TRBV7-2 | CASSLAAGPFSTDTQYF | TGTGCCAGCAGCTTGGCAGCGGGACCCTTTAGCACAGATACGCAGTATTTT
- | TRBJ2-2 | - | TRBV15 | CATSRVGGRSGTGELFF | TGTGCCACCAGCAGAGTCGGTGGTCGGTCAGGTACCGGGGAGCTGTTTTTT
- | TRBJ2-7 | few | TRBV20-1 | CSARDYSSYEQYF | TGCAGTGCTAGAGATTATAGCTCCTACGAGCAGTACTTC
TRBD2 | TRBJ2-2 | - | TRBV7-2 | CASSRWTRSDAGNTGELFF | TGTGCCAGCAGTAGGTGGACTAGGTCAGACGCGGGGAACACCGGGGAGCTGTTTTTT
- | TRBJ2-1 | - | TRBV20-1 | CSAASHNEQFF | TGCAGTGCAGCCTCCCACAATGAGCAGTTCTTC
- | TRBJ2-7 | medium-sized | TRBV2 | CASSEAEGLDGSYEQYF | TGTGCCAGCAGTGAAGCGGAGGGGCTTGACGGTTCCTACGAGCAGTACTTC
- | TRBJ1-5 | - | TRBV28 | CASNMGRGYNNQPEHF | TGTGCCAGCAATATGGGTCGGGGCTATAACAATCAGCCCGAGCATTTT
- | TRBJ2-2 | - | TRBV7-9 | CASSFEGRGGTGELFF | TGTGCCAGCAGCTTTGAGGGCAGGGGAGGAACCGGGGAGCTGTTTTTT
TRBD2 | TRBJ2-2 | medium-sized | TRBV11-3 | CASSPRQALAGAGELFF | TGTGCCAGCAGCCCCCGACAGGCCTTAGCGGGAGCCGGGGAGCTGTTTTTT
- | TRBJ2-7 | medium-sized | TRBV7-2 | CASSLAGWSYEQYF | TGTGCCAGCAGCTTAGCGGGGTGGTCCTACGAGCAGTACTTC
TRBD1 | TRBJ2-5 | many | TRBV2 | CASSPHLGDREETQYF | TGTGCCAGCAGTCCCCACTTGGGGGACAGAGAAGAGACCCAGTACTTC
TRBD2 | TRBJ2-1 | - | TRBV5-1 | CASSSTSGRTNEQFF | TGCGCCAGCAGTTCGACTAGCGGGCGGACCAATGAGCAGTTCTTC
TRBD2 | TRBJ2-3 | medium-sized | TRBV20-1 | CSAAGLAGGSTDTQYF | TGCAGTGCAGCGGGACTAGCGGGAGGGAGCACAGATACGCAGTATTTT
TRBD2 | TRBJ2-2 | medium-sized | TRBV3-1 | CASSALASGRGLFF | TGTGCCAGCAGCGCTCTTGCTAGCGGGAGGGGGCTGTTTTTT
- | TRBJ1-5 | - | TRBV28 | CASRPLGQLNQPQNF | TGTGCCAGCAGACCACTAGGGCAGCTGAATCAGCCCCAGAATTTT
- | TRBJ1-3 | medium-sized | TRBV6-1 | CASRPPRRASSGNTIYF | TGTGCCAGCAGGCCCCCCCGACGGGCTAGCTCTGGAAACACCATATATTTT
- | TRBJ1-1 | many | TRBV19 | CASSRWGGEPEAFF | TGTGCCAGTAGTCGTTGGGGGGGCGAACCTGAAGCTTTCTTT
- | TRBJ2-7 | - | TRBV20-1 | CSARGASVAYEHYF | TGCAGTGCCAGAGGTGCGTCAGTGGCCTACGAGCATTACTTC
- | TRBJ2-6 | - | TRBV9 | CASSFLPGGCSGANVLTF | TGTGCCAGCAGCTTCCTTCCAGGGGGGTGCTCTGGGGCCAACGTCCTTACTTTC
- | TRBJ2-3 | many | TRBV7-9 | CASDMGADTQYF | TGTGCCAGCGATATGGGCGCAGATACGCAGTATTTT
TRBD1 | TRBJ2-1 | - | TRBV6-1 | CASSPGQGVNEQF | TGTGCCAGCAGTCCTGGACAGGGTGTCAATGAGCAGTTC
TRBD1 | TRBJ1-5 | many | TRBV6-5 | CASSYGTDYSNQPQHF | TGTGCCAGCAGTTACGGGACAGACTATAGCAATCAGCCCCAGCATTTT
TRBD2 | TRBJ2-7 | many | TRBV18 | CASSARTSGGSYEQYF | TGTGCCAGCTCAGCCCGGACTAGCGGAGGCTCCTACGAGCAGTACTTC
- | TRBJ1-1 | few | TRBV30 | CAWRASPAGTEAFF | TGTGCCTGGAGGGCATCACCGGCAGGGACTGAAGCTTTCTTT
- | TRBJ2-1 | once | TRBV19 | CASSIQGFENEQFF | TGTGCCAGTAGTATCCAGGGCTTTGAAAATGAGCAGTTCTTC
TRBD1 | TRBJ1-5 | - | TRBV20-1 | CSATSTGTGDSQPQHF | TGCAGTGCGACATCTACCGGGACAGGGGACAGTCAGCCCCAGCATTTT
TRBD1 | TRBJ1-6 | medium-sized | TRBV19 | CASSSDRGNSPLHF | TGTGCCAGTAGTTCCGACAGGGGTAATTCACCCCTCCACTTT
TRBD2 | TRBJ2-3 | many | TRBV4-2 | CASSQERGSTDTQYF | TGTGCCAGCAGCCAGGAGCGGGGTAGCACAGATACGCAGTATTTT
TRBD1 | TRBJ1-6 | medium-sized | TRBV4-2 | CASSRQGMNSPLHF | TGTGCCAGCAGCCGACAGGGGATGAATTCACCCCTCCACTTT
TRBD1 | TRBJ2-5 | many | TRBV18 | CASSVNGQGETQYF | TGTGCCAGCTCAGTTAACGGACAGGGAGAGACCCAGTACTTC
- | TRBJ1-6 | medium-sized | TRBV2 | CASRTGTPITQNSPLHF | TGTGCCAGCAGGACCGGGACACCGATCACCCAAAATTCACCCCTCCACTTT
- | TRBJ1-2 | many | TRBV28 | CASSQQPNYGYTF | TGTGCCAGCAGCCAACAGCCTAACTATGGCTACACCTTC
- | TRBJ2-7 | medium-sized | TRBV7-8 | CASSDRRISSYEQYF | TGTGCCAGCAGCGACCGGCGAATAAGTTCCTACGAGCAGTACTTC
- | TRBJ2-5 | many | TRBV6-1 | CASSENAVGTQYF | TGTGCCAGCAGTGAAAATGCGGTTGGGACCCAGTACTTC
- | TRBJ2-5 | once | TRBV3-1 | CASSLDRTQYF | TGTGCCAGCAGCCTCGATCGGACCCAGTACTTC
- | TRBJ2-3 | - | TRBV28 | CASSLSGNEQYFGPSTDTQYF | -
- | TRBJ2-1 | - | TRBV7-6 | CASSLAVNEQFF | TGTGCCAGCAGCTTAGCGGTGAATGAGCAGTTCTTC
- | TRBJ2-5 | - | TRBV7-9 | CASSMGPQETQYF | TGTGCCAGCAGCATGGGACCACAAGAGACCCAGTACTTC
- | TRBJ2-7 | medium-sized | TRBV20-1 | CSADLLGEQYF | TGCAGTGCGGACCTACTAGGCGAGCAGTACTTC
TRBD1 | TRBJ1-6 | once | TRBV7-2 | CASSFVQGGGSPLHF | TGTGCCAGCAGCTTCGTTCAGGGAGGGGGCTCACCCCTCCACTTT
TRBD1 | TRBJ1-2 | - | TRBV6-1 | CASRPGGAGYTF | TGTGCCAGCAGACCAGGGGGCGCAGGCTACACCTTC
- | TRBJ1-3 | - | TRBV19 | CASSVKDRLSSGNIIYF | TGTGCCAGTAGTGTTAAGGACAGACTGAGCTCTGGAAACATCATATATTTT
TRBD2 | TRBJ2-3 | - | TRBV4-1 | CASSANPGLAADTQYF | TGCGCCAGCAGCGCGAACCCGGGACTAGCAGCTGATACGCAGTATTTT
TRBD1 | TRBJ1-5 | - | TRBV6-1 | CASSGNRGPQPQHF | TGTGCCAGCAGTGGAAACAGGGGGCCTCAGCCCCAGCATTTT
TRBD1 | TRBJ1-1 | many | TRBV27 | CASSEYRGMNTEAFF | TGTGCCAGCAGTGAGTACAGGGGGATGAACACTGAAGCTTTCTTT
TRBD1 | TRBJ1-5 | many | TRBV28 | CASRRRNRGNQPQHF | TGTGCCAGCAGGAGAAGAAACAGGGGGAATCAGCCCCAGCATTTT
TRBD1 | TRBJ2-2 | medium-sized | TRBV5-1 | CASSPTPLQGAVSSFLTGELFF | TGCGCCAGCAGCCCTACGCCCCTACAGGGGGCGGTCAGTTCCTTCCTCACCGGGGAGCTGTTTTTT
- | TRBJ1-6 | medium-sized | TRBV27 | CASKQQGRVSNSPLHF | TGTGCCAGCAAACAACAGGGAAGGGTTAGTAATTCACCCCTCCACTTT
- | TRBJ1-1 | many | TRBV4-2 | CASSQLDAEAFF | TGTGCCAGCAGCCAACTAGACGCTGAAGCTTTCTTT
- | TRBJ2-1 | medium-sized | TRBV7-2 | CASSLGLSSYNEQFF | TGTGCCAGCAGCTTAGGACTATCGTCCTACAATGAGCAGTTCTTC